The 29 T cell receptor beta chains presented below share a single source sample, sequenced in a study of radiotherapy plus CTLA-4 blockade in lung cancer. Measured with immunoSEQ multiplex PCR; TCRdb has only the in-frame clones, and not every one. The data show around 86,000 clones, around 86% seen once. Here the sequenced sample was peripheral blood, taken from a patient treated with radiotherapy plus ipilimumab. The receptors shown here come from a human donor with non-small cell lung cancer who had stable disease on radiotherapy plus ipilimumab.

The V and J genes are TRBV18 and TRBJ2-7; the D gene is possibly TRBD2 (6 bases). Germline V gene sequence: CDR1 KGHSH, CDR2 LQKENI. This CDR3 has 14 residues. V gave up 3 bases and J gave up 5 bases, with 14 bases separating them. In nucleotides, the CDR3 is TGTGCCAGCTCACCGTGGGACTCCTCAGACGAGCAGTACTTC. Translated, it gives CASSPWDSSDEQYF.

CDR3: CSVVGQGGYQQYF. CDR3 bases: TGCAGCGTTGTCGGACAGGGGGGATATCAGCAGTACTTC. The chain combines TRBV29-1 with TRBJ2-7; TRBD1 matches 10 bases. This CDR3 has 13 amino acids. The germline V gene has CDR1 SQVTM and CDR2 ANQGSEA. Trimming cost V 4 bases and J 8 bases; bases outside gene matches: 8.

Concerning this clone: Germline and junction disagree at one end, which may indicate a read error. The chain recombines TRBV19 with TRBJ2-1; maybe TRBD2 (6 bases). Germline CDR1 is LNHDA and CDR2 is SQIVND (reference sequence). The CDR3 loop spans 14 amino acids. DNA of the CDR3: TGTGCCAGTAGTAGAAGGGACTCCCACAATGAGCAGTTCTTC. Amino acids: CASSRRDSHNEQFF. The full variable domain, completed using reference TRBV19 and TRBJ2-1, is DGGITQSPKYLFRKEGQNVTLSCEQNLNHDAMYWYRQDPGQGLRLIYYSQIVNDFQKGDIAEGYSVSREKKESFPLTVTSAQKNPTAFYLCASSRRDSHNEQFFGPGTRLTVL.

This chain uses TRBV7-9 with TRBJ1-5; weak D call: TRBD1 (5 bases). Germline lookup yields CDR1 SEHNR and CDR2 FQNEAQ (reference sequence). The ends were cut back, 1 base at V and 7 bases at J, with 11 bases in the middle. The CDR3 consists of 14 residues. The CDR3 loop is CASSLGGRHQPQHF. The CDR3 DNA is TGTGCCAGCAGCTTAGGGGGCCGTCACCAGCCCCAGCATTTT.

The gene calls are TRBV6-1 and TRBJ2-5; TRBD2 agrees at 7 bases. This CDR3 contains 15 residues. Germline CDR1 reads MNHNS; CDR2 reads SASEGT. V was clipped by 3 bases and J by 2 bases; unmatched bases: 6. CDR3 region: CASSDSGYPQETQYF. Here the CDR3 DNA reads TGTGCCAGCAGTGATAGCGGGTATCCACAAGAGACCCAGTACTTC.

This clone was detected once. The chain uses TRBV28 and TRBJ1-4; 7 bases map to TRBD1. Germline V gene data show CDR1 as MDHEN and CDR2 as SYDVKM. J gave up 3 bases and V 5 bases, and 6 bases lay outside the gene matches. The CDR3 consists of 15 residues. The CDR3 here is CASSAIGTANEKLFF. Written as DNA, the CDR3 is TGTGCCAGCAGTGCTATAGGGACAGCTAATGAAAAACTGTTTTTT.

The chain recombines TRBV13 with TRBJ2-3, with D uncertain. V lost 5 bases to trimming and J lost 1 base, with 10 bases between them. Germline CDR1 reads PRHDT; CDR2 reads FYEKMQ (reference sequence). The CDR3 consists of 14 residues. This chain's CDR3 is CASSRAGGTDTQYF. The CDR3, as DNA: TGTGCCAGCAGCCGCGCTGGCGGCACAGATACGCAGTATTTT.

This chain joins TRBV28 and TRBJ1-2, with D unclear. Germline CDR1 and CDR2: MDHEN and SYDVKM. V lost 6 bases, J lost 5 bases, and 16 bases lay in between. The CDR3 is 14 amino acids. The chain's CDR3 is CASRFPPPVYGYTF. In DNA form, the CDR3 reads TGTGCCAGCAGATTTCCTCCGCCGGTTTATGGCTACACCTTC.

The V gene is TRBV7-9, the J gene TRBJ1-6; tentative D call: TRBD1 (6 bases). The CDR3 is 15 amino acids. Trimming shortened V by 5 bases and J by 8 bases, and 16 bases separated the two germline ends. Looked up from germline, CDR1 is SEHNR and CDR2 is FQNEAQ (reference sequence). The CDR3 nucleotides are TGTGCCAGCAGCCCCGGGGGCAGGGGCGATTCACCCCTCCACTTT. Translated, it gives CASSPGGRGDSPLHF.

The chain employs TRBV19 and TRBJ2-5, with a possible D match to TRBD1 (6 bases). The ends were cut back, 8 bases at V and 4 bases at J, with 14 bases in the middle. Germline CDR1 and CDR2: LNHDA and SQIVND (reference sequence). This CDR3 spans 13 amino acids. The CDR3 region has the DNA TGTGCCAGTTCGGGACACTTAATAGAGACCCAGTACTTC. It codes for CASSGHLIETQYF.

The table lists this clone with a few counts. V is TRBV10-2 and J is TRBJ2-6; D may correspond to TRBD1 or TRBD2 (5 bases each). Per the germline V gene, CDR1 is WSHSY and CDR2 is SAAADI. The CDR3 extends over 16 amino acids. V dropped 2 bases and J dropped 2 bases, with 10 bases sitting between them. The CDR3 nucleotides are TGCGCCAGCAGTGAGCAGGGACGGGCTGGGGCCAACGTCCTGACTTTC. Translation gives CASSEQGRAGANVLTF.

This chain links TRBV7-9 with TRBJ1-3, with TRBD1 matching over 12 bases. The CDR3 contains 17 residues. In germline, CDR1 is SEHNR, CDR2 FQNEAQ (reference sequence). After removal of 5 bases from V and 4 bases from J, the junction contained 9 bases not matched to a gene. CDR3: CASSAGTGGASGNTIYF. The CDR3, as DNA: TGTGCCAGCAGCGCCGGGACAGGGGGCGCTTCGGGAAACACCATATATTTT.

CDR3: CASSNGQGASPLHF. The CDR3 nucleotides read TGTGCCAGCAGCAACGGACAGGGGGCTTCACCCCTCCACTTT. The chain links TRBV7-8 to TRBJ1-6; 11 bases are shared with TRBD1. The CDR3 covers 14 residues. Germline lookup yields CDR1 SGHVS and CDR2 FQNEAQ. Germline trimming cut 5 bases from V and 9 bases from J; bases unmatched to any gene: 3.

V gene TRBV9 combines with J gene TRBJ1-1; TRBD1 aligns across 8 bases. From germline, CDR1 is SGDLS and CDR2 YYNGEE. V was pared by 4 bases and J by 0 bases, with 2 bases of the junction left unmatched. The CDR3 sequence is 14 residues long. The CDR3 loop is CASSLTGVNTEAFF. The CDR3, as DNA: TGTGCCAGCAGCTTGACAGGGGTGAACACTGAAGCTTTCTTT. The entire variable domain, with the rest obtained from reference TRBV9 and TRBJ1-1, is as follows: DSGVTQTPKHLITATGQRVTLRCSPRSGDLSVYWYQQSLDQGLQFLIQYYNGEERAKGNILERFSAQQFPDLHSELNLSSLELGDSALYFCASSLTGVNTEAFFGQGTRLTVV.

The chain carries TRBV2 and TRBJ1-2; D is uncertain. Germline V gene sequence: CDR1 SNHLY, CDR2 FYNNEI. CDR3 size: 13 residues. V was pared by 2 bases and J by 4 bases, with 8 bases between. CDR3 loop: CASSETAFYGYTF. Written as DNA, the CDR3 is TGTGCCAGCAGTGAAACAGCCTTCTATGGCTACACCTTC.

The DNA for the CDR3 is TGTGCCAGCAGTTTATACAGGGATCAGCCCCAGCATTTT. As protein: CASSLYRDQPQHF. The rearrangement links TRBV6-5 to TRBJ1-5, with a possible D match to TRBD1 (6 bases). The CDR3 covers 13 residues. Germline V gene data show CDR1 as MNHEY and CDR2 as SVGAGI. V was pared by 4 bases and J by 5 bases, with 9 bases between.

The V call is TRBV2, the J call TRBJ2-1, with 8 bases matching TRBD2. There are 15 residues in the CDR3. Germline-derived CDR1 and CDR2 are SNHLY and FYNNEI. The V gene end was trimmed by 6 bases and the J gene end by 4 bases; junction bases not matched to a gene: 8. This CDR3 is CASRRELAAYNEQFF. The CDR3 nucleotides read TGTGCCAGCAGGAGGGAACTAGCGGCTTACAATGAGCAGTTCTTC.

The chain employs TRBV4-1 and TRBJ1-4; maybe TRBD1 (6 bases). The CDR3 spans 18 residues. CDR1 is MGHRA and CDR2 is YSYEKL in the germline V gene. V lost 1 base and J lost 4, with 19 bases in between. The CDR3 coding sequence is TGCGCCAGCAGCCAAGTCCTTCCCCGGGGGCATAGTAATGAAAAACTGTTTTTT. The encoded protein is CASSQVLPRGHSNEKLFF.

J is TRBJ2-3 and V is TRBV6-5; the D is unclear. V was cut by 0 bases and J by 0 bases, with 10 bases left in between. This CDR3 comprises 16 residues. Per germline, CDR1 MNHEY and CDR2 SVGAGI. The CDR3 sequence: CASSYSLVSSTDTQYF. As DNA, the CDR3 is TGTGCCAGCAGTTACTCGCTGGTTTCAAGCACAGATACGCAGTATTTT.

This chain uses TRBV5-1 with TRBJ1-5; tentative D call: TRBD1 (5 bases). CDR1 is SGHRS and CDR2 is YFSETQ in the germline V gene. The CDR3 is 18 amino acids. Deletions cut 4 bases from V and 0 bases from J, with 20 bases between. The CDR3 region is CASSLHPGTVNSNQPQHF. In nucleotides, the CDR3 is TGCGCCAGCAGCCTCCACCCCGGGACGGTCAATAGCAATCAGCCCCAGCATTTT.

This CDR3 is CASSPGLAGGRGNEQFF. DNA for the CDR3: TGTGCCAGCAGCCCGGGACTAGCGGGAGGAAGAGGCAATGAGCAGTTCTTC. The J gene is TRBJ2-1, the V gene TRBV5-4; 15 bases line up with TRBD2. CDR1 is SGHNT and CDR2 is YYREEE in the germline V gene (reference sequence). The CDR3 is 17 residues long. J was trimmed by 6 bases and V by 4 bases; bases with no gene match: 8.

The chain recombines TRBV30 with TRBJ2-5; no clear D gene. Per the germline V gene, CDR1 is GTSNPN and CDR2 is SVGIG (reference sequence). Trimming took 0 bases from V and 2 from J, leaving 7 bases between them. The CDR3 loop spans 13 amino acids. Here the CDR3 DNA reads TGTGCCTGGAGTGTGAGCAGTCAAGAGACCCAGTACTTC. Residues: CAWSVSSQETQYF.

This chain uses TRBV2 with TRBJ1-2; D perhaps matches TRBD1 (5 bases). V shed 4 bases and J shed 3 bases, with 9 bases lying between them. Germline CDR1 reads SNHLY; CDR2 reads FYNNEI. The CDR3 spans 13 residues. DNA of the CDR3: TGTGCCAGCAGTGCAGGGAAGGACTATGGCTACACCTTC. Translated: CASSAGKDYGYTF.

The chain recombines TRBV11-3 with TRBJ2-2; D possibly corresponds to TRBD1 (6 bases). This CDR3 is built from 15 residues. V lost 4 bases and J 0 bases, leaving 9 bases between the germline ends. The germline V gene encodes CDR1 SGHNT and CDR2 YENEEA. The CDR3 protein is CASSSGVANTGELFF. CDR3 nucleotides: TGTGCCAGCAGCTCAGGGGTCGCGAACACCGGGGAGCTGTTTTTT.

DNA of the CDR3: TGTGCCAGCAGCTTCCGGGACAGTGGATCCTATGGCTACACCTTC. Protein: CASSFRDSGSYGYTF. The chain carries TRBV7-8 and TRBJ1-2, with 7 bases lining up with TRBD1. The CDR3 spans 15 residues. CDR1 SGHVS and CDR2 FQNEAQ come from the germline V gene. J was trimmed by 4 bases and V by 3 bases; bases with no gene match: 8.

This rearrangement joins TRBV27 to TRBJ2-3; D gene uncertain. Per germline, CDR1 MNHEY and CDR2 SMNVEV (reference sequence). The length of the CDR3 is 16 residues. Between the trimmed V and J ends, which lost 3 bases and 2 bases, there was a span of 15 bases. For the CDR3, the DNA is TGTGCCAGCAGTTTTGATGGCTTAGCCTCCACAGATACGCAGTATTTT. This translates into CASSFDGLASTDTQYF.

This sequence joins TRBV5-1 and TRBJ2-6; no definite D call. The germline V gene has CDR1 SGHRS and CDR2 YFSETQ. Trimming stripped 4 bases from V and 1 base from J, with 18 bases between. The CDR3 is made up of 18 amino acids. In DNA, the CDR3 is TGCGCCAGCAGCCTTAGACCACACCAGCGATCTGGGGCCAACGTCCTGACTTTC. Translating it yields CASSLRPHQRSGANVLTF.

With respect to this clone: This CDR3 is also generated by other DNA sequences in the sample. The V gene is TRBV28, the J gene TRBJ1-6, with unresolved D. CDR3 length: 16 amino acids. Germline lookup yields CDR1 MDHEN and CDR2 SYDVKM. V lost 3 bases, J lost 0 bases, and 9 bases lay in between. CDR3 region: CASSFGDRSYNSPLHF. The CDR3 bases are TGTGCCAGCAGTTTCGGCGACCGCTCCTATAATTCACCCCTCCACTTT.

The chain combines TRBV2 with TRBJ1-5, with 8 bases lining up with TRBD1. The germline gives CDR1 SNHLY, CDR2 FYNNEI. The CDR3 contains 14 residues. V was clipped by 5 bases and J by 2 bases; unmatched bases: 2. CDR3 DNA sequence: TGTGCCAGCAGTCCAGGGGGCGGCAATCAGCCCCAGCATTTT. The encoded protein is CASSPGGGNQPQHF.